This T cell receptor beta chain came from a study of cytomegalovirus exposure and HLA in healthy donors (dated by TCRdb to 2016 to 2017). Regarding the research as a whole: In an earlier analysis of 550 to 750 of the donors, approximately 300 Gb of sequence data and approximately 120 million unique TCR beta sequences from 180 million or so T cells were reported. All discovery cohort repertoires had been generated using a single sequencing platform. Genome-wide SNP genotypes for about 60% of the 666 donors were used in a later genetic analysis, which treated that subset as a discovery cohort. The study profiled the T cell repertoires of about 720 subjects by immunosequencing and related them to cytomegalovirus serostatus. The study aimed to test whether signatures of past pathogen exposure could be identified by cataloging public T cell receptors. Typing coverage differed by locus: A, B, C, DRB1 and DQB1 were typed in roughly 620-630 donors, DQA1 in about 500, DPA1 in 600 to 610, and DPB1 in about 450. In a later analysis, previously published TCR beta repertoires from hundreds of donors were re-analyzed and high-resolution HLA genotyping was added so that TCR occurrence patterns could be studied. To predict cytomegalovirus infection status, the study combined high-throughput TCR immunosequencing, statistical association of individual TCRs with disease status, and machine learning. In an earlier analysis of about 590 of the donors, high-throughput TCR beta sequencing was used to judge whether each TCR beta V gene segment behaved as functional or pseudogenic. Among the roughly 400 genotyped donors, around 81% belonged to the genetic ancestry cluster associated with self-reported Caucasian donors. Across about 380 genotyped donors of the cohort, an average of about 200,000 unique TCR beta nucleotide sequences per donor were sequenced, and roughly 20% of those sequences were non-productive. Donor age, sex, ethnicity and CMV serostatus were compiled together with the repertoire data. In addition to the first cohort of roughly 700 subjects, a separate validation cohort of 120 different subjects was used. An early release that covered about 640 HLA-typed donors contained approximately 300 gigabases of sequencing data and approximately 85 million unique TCR sequences. Rather than using new phenotypic data, the later analysis identified candidate immune exposures from TCR beta sequences and from how often those sequences occurred across donors. Because of strong linkage in the cohort, four or five DR-DQ haplotypes were treated as single units for association and clustering. Both class I and class II loci were covered by HLA typing, at four-digit resolution. Study-level results and caveats: Most CMV-associated TCR beta chains appeared to be HLA-restricted in a later analysis, and the HLA associations seemed to be driven largely by CMV exposure. The classifier was reported to diagnose cytomegalovirus status with high specificity and sensitivity in both the original cohort and the validation cohort. In a later analysis, HLA-associated TCR beta chains showed more clonal expansion and lower generation probabilities than non-associated chains that were equally common. Because the 87-base-pair reads could not distinguish some IMGT-functional V segments, including TRBV6-2 and TRBV6-3, those segments were excluded. According to a later genetic analysis, donors in an Asian-associated ancestry cluster had fewer N-insertions in productive TCRs than the approximately 630-donor mean. Broadly in line with IMGT annotations, most TCR beta V segments showed up in productive rearrangements about 87% or about 30% of the time in an earlier analysis of several hundred of the donors. In the study, approximately 160 TCR beta chains were listed as associated with cytomegalovirus. In a later genetic analysis, a missense DCLRE1C variant was associated with V-gene and J-gene trimming of TCR beta chains, and the association was replicated in an independent cohort. In vitro tests confirmed that three of the cytomegalovirus-associated TCR beta chains recognize cytomegalovirus antigens. A later analysis found that TCR association rates varied across HLA loci, with DRB1 alleles showing the most associated TCRs and HLA-C alleles the fewest. Because counts were too low, around 17 rarely observed V segments, including chromosome 9 orphons, were left out of the earlier analysis of 500 to 650 of the donors. Presence/absence analyses assumed roughly uniform sequencing depth across donors, an assumption that may not hold. At a false discovery rate of 0.05, a later analysis linked 16,951 TCR beta sequences to specific HLA alleles. Assigning TCR associations to individual alleles was difficult when HLA alleles, especially DR and DQ, strongly co-occurred. The cohort was sequenced for TCR beta chains only, and without alpha or paired-chain data the features that could be detected were limited. HLA typing was unavailable for some donors at each locus, so association tests used only the typed subset. Most TCR sequences were observed very rarely across donors, whereas some public TCRs were present in many individuals. A further reported finding was that TCR beta sequences accurately predicted the HLA-A and HLA-B alleles for most subjects in the first cohort. Correlated functional status among segregating V segments might be attributable to linkage disequilibrium, but an unknown experimental factor could not be ruled out. The authors suggested that the approach could potentially be extended to other disease states and immunological phenotypes. According to a later analysis, parvovirus B19, influenza, CMV and Epstein-Barr virus appeared linked to several top co-occurrence clusters. A cluster of highly shared sequence variants was judged likely to be a technical artifact of the sequencing pipeline. Immune exposure information for the cohort was limited to CMV serostatus.

Library creation used the immunoSEQ multiplex PCR assay. The multiplex PCR relied on a mix of 60 forward primers for TCR Vbeta segments and 13 reverse primers for TCR Jbeta segments. The CDR3 region of rearranged TCR beta genes was amplified from genomic DNA by a multiplex PCR assay. The Illumina HiSeq System was used to sequence the amplified TCR beta libraries as 87-base-pair reads. Per the authors' processing: In a later analysis, tens of millions of unique TCR beta chains were counted across the 500 to 850 repertoires, and approximately 9.9 million of these chains were shared by at least two donors. To remove PCR and sequencing errors, raw reads were error-corrected and collapsed into unique sequences using a nearest-neighbor algorithm that merged closely related sequences. To assign V, D and J gene segments, CDR3 sequences were aligned to IMGT reference sequences. Each retained sequence needed at least a six-nucleotide match to both a V gene segment and a J gene segment. A rearrangement was called productive if the CDR3 had no stop codons and remained in frame with V and J, and every other rearrangement was called non-productive. CDR3 was defined by IMGT convention, running from the second conserved V-encoded cysteine to the conserved J-encoded phenylalanine. The earlier analysis of 550 to 650 of the donors excluded any sequence lacking an unambiguous match to a single V gene segment. An earlier analysis of fewer than 650 of the donors classified V segments as functional when productive rearrangements were above 56.7% and as segregating when the standard deviation between donors was above 5%. A statistical classification framework was built to diagnose cytomegalovirus status from the catalog of TCR beta chain sequences. V and J gene assignment, in a later analysis, came from comparing TCR nucleotide sequences with IMGT/GENE-DB human TR gene sequences. A later analysis assigned CDR3 sequences and most-parsimonious VDJ recombination scenarios with the TCRdist pipeline. In a later analysis, each TCR beta chain was defined by its CDR3 amino acid sequence together with its V-gene family, and reads lacking a unique V-gene family were excluded. To address suspected cross-contamination and a sequencing artifact, a later analysis removed several hundred highly shared, low-generation-probability nucleotide sequences. In a later analysis, a clonal expansion index for each public chain was calculated from normalized within-repertoire ranks of inferred template counts. Generation probabilities in a later analysis came from a VDJ recombination model fitted to out-of-frame rearrangements, and those results were checked against IGoR. In a later analysis, TCR-TCR, TCR-HLA and TCR-CMV co-occurrence was scored with hypergeometric tests, and a repertoire-size bias correction was applied to TCR pairs. In a later analysis, false discovery rates were estimated by permuting HLA or CMV assignments 20 times. In a later analysis, co-occurring TCRs were grouped with DBSCAN, and TCRdist sequence similarity was added when clustering was performed within HLA-allele-positive subsets. Co-occurrence clustering excluded repertoires with fewer than 30,000 or more than 120,000 public chains, plus five with anomalous nucleotide sharing. The clones in this table, taken by TCRdb from immuneACCESS, are in-frame only. Not every clone is retained; where verified, under half of the shortfall comes from an unresolved V gene, and the cause of the rest is unknown. The V and J calls and clone size come from that table; D and trimming were worked out from the DNA. This sample is represented by some 130,000 clones; about 80% of them were singletons. 2% to 2.5% of the sample goes to the ten largest clones.

The CDR3 starts with the cysteine, ends with the phenylalanine, and has 14 residues. The kept DNA is CDR3 alone, 42 bases in frame from the first base. The germline V gene provides CDR1 SNHLY and CDR2 FYNNEI. The junction carries 9 bases between V and J, which are trimmed by 6 bases and 0 bases respectively. Concerning this clone itself: The antigen it binds to is not known. No much larger clone is present one base from it, and per-base qualities are unavailable.

The cohort consisted of 600 or so healthy bone marrow donors. All cohort members were sampled while nominally healthy, although unrecorded immune exposures were likely present. The donor was CMV seronegative and was included in the group of a few hundred seronegative cohort members. Every donor gave a peripheral blood sample, and the peripheral blood mononuclear cells from that sample were used for TCR beta sequencing. Genomic DNA was extracted from the blood cell samples with the Qiagen DNeasy Blood Extraction Kit. The chain employs TRBV2 and TRBJ1-3; the D gene lacks a confident call. This TCR was recovered from a man younger than 45 in good health and CMV-seronegative. What was sequenced was PBMCs. CDR3 region: CASREQISGNTIYF. In nucleotides, the sequence is TGTGCCAGCAGGGAACAGATCTCTGGAAACACCATATATTTT.